Listed below are T cell receptor beta chains from one sample, sequenced in a study of response to subunit inactivated influenza vaccine. MiXCR, run by TCRdb on the RT-PCR reads, gives a single entry per CDR3 protein. In the table there are around 580,000 distinct CDR3 sequences, over 9.5% of which are singletons. The sequencing used PBMCs from blood, collected on the day of vaccination. The origin of the receptors is a man in his forties or fifties who received an inactivated influenza vaccine. Both conserved end residues are part of each CDR3. A D gene is named only where the DNA matches it firmly. Clone sizes are given selectively: once, few, many, or a class where the clone is expanded.

cdr3_aa: CASSQIRTVPGELFF
cdr3_nt: TGTGCCAGCAGCCAAATCCGGACAGTCCCCGGGGAGCTGTTTTTT
cdr3_length: 15
j_call: TRBJ2-2
clone_size: -
d_call: -
v_call: TRBV14

cdr3_aa: CASSLIPGHRRSSYEQYF
cdr3_nt: TGTGCCAGCAGCCTCATACCGGGACACCGAAGATCCTCCTACGAGCAGTACTTC
cdr3_length: 18
j_call: TRBJ2-7
clone_size: few
d_call: -
v_call: TRBV2

cdr3_aa: CATSRDQGYEQYF
cdr3_nt: TGTGCCACCAGCAGAGATCAGGGGTACGAGCAGTACTTC
cdr3_length: 13
j_call: TRBJ2-7
clone_size: many
d_call: -
v_call: TRBV15

cdr3_aa: CATAQGGTQETQYF
cdr3_nt: TGTGCCACCGCCCAAGGTGGGACCCAAGAGACCCAGTACTTC
cdr3_length: 14
j_call: TRBJ2-5
clone_size: few
d_call: -
v_call: TRBV24-1

cdr3_aa: CSARAGNRETQYF
cdr3_nt: TGCAGTGCTAGGGCCGGGAATCGGGAGACCCAGTACTTC
cdr3_length: 13
j_call: TRBJ2-5
clone_size: few
d_call: -
v_call: TRBV20-1

cdr3_aa: CASKLSSGRIYEQYF
cdr3_nt: TGTGCCAGCAAGCTATCTAGCGGGAGAATCTACGAGCAGTACTTC
cdr3_length: 15
j_call: TRBJ2-7
clone_size: -
d_call: TRBD2
v_call: TRBV6-1

cdr3_aa: CSARTPRETGTDTQYF
cdr3_nt: TGCAGTGCTAGAACACCCAGGGAGACTGGCACAGATACGCAGTATTTT
cdr3_length: 16
j_call: TRBJ2-3
clone_size: -
d_call: -
v_call: TRBV20-1

cdr3_aa: CASSPRPISEQFF
cdr3_nt: TGTGCCAGCAGTCCCCGACCCATTTCGGAGCAGTTCTTC
cdr3_length: 13
j_call: TRBJ2-1
clone_size: few
d_call: -
v_call: TRBV2

cdr3_aa: CASSDKGWEETNEKLFF
cdr3_nt: TGTGCCAGCAGTGATAAAGGGTGGGAGGAAACTAATGAAAAACTGTTTTTT
cdr3_length: 17
j_call: TRBJ1-4
clone_size: few
d_call: -
v_call: TRBV12-3/TRBV12-4

cdr3_aa: CASSYGLAGGRLEQFF
cdr3_nt: TGTGCCAGCAGTTACGGCCTAGCGGGGGGCCGGCTTGAGCAGTTCTTC
cdr3_length: 16
j_call: TRBJ2-1
clone_size: -
d_call: TRBD2
v_call: TRBV6-2/TRBV6-3

cdr3_aa: CASSRLGQGYNSPLHF
cdr3_nt: TGTGCCAGCAGTCGACTGGGACAGGGCTATAATTCACCCCTCCACTTT
cdr3_length: 16
j_call: TRBJ1-6
clone_size: -
d_call: TRBD1
v_call: TRBV6-1

cdr3_aa: CASSPGLAGGPDTGELFF
cdr3_nt: TGTGCCAGTAGCCCCGGACTAGCGGGGGGGCCGGACACCGGGGAGCTGTTTTTT
cdr3_length: 18
j_call: TRBJ2-2
clone_size: -
d_call: TRBD2
v_call: TRBV19

cdr3_aa: CASSYLERTNSPLHF
cdr3_nt: TGTGCCAGCAGTTACCTAGAACGGACCAATTCACCCCTCCACTTT
cdr3_length: 15
j_call: TRBJ1-6
clone_size: -
d_call: -
v_call: TRBV6-5

cdr3_aa: CASSYGLGDNEQFF
cdr3_nt: TGTGCCAGCAGTTACGGCCTAGGGGACAATGAGCAGTTCTTC
cdr3_length: 14
j_call: TRBJ2-1
clone_size: many
d_call: -
v_call: TRBV6-5

cdr3_aa: CASSAGGDRGYEQYF
cdr3_nt: TGTGCCAGCAGCGCTGGGGGGGACAGGGGGTACGAGCAGTACTTC
cdr3_length: 15
j_call: TRBJ2-7
clone_size: few
d_call: TRBD1
v_call: TRBV9

cdr3_aa: CSASDRAYYGYTF
cdr3_nt: TGCAGTGCAAGTGACAGGGCATATTATGGCTACACCTTC
cdr3_length: 13
j_call: TRBJ1-2
clone_size: few
d_call: TRBD1
v_call: TRBV20-1

cdr3_aa: CASSPPIGRADTQYF
cdr3_nt: TGTGCCAGCAGCCCGCCGATCGGGAGGGCCGATACGCAGTATTTT
cdr3_length: 15
j_call: TRBJ2-3
clone_size: many
d_call: TRBD2
v_call: TRBV11-1

cdr3_aa: CASGLAGINEQFF
cdr3_nt: TGTGCCAGCGGACTAGCGGGGATTAATGAGCAGTTCTTC
cdr3_length: 13
j_call: TRBJ2-1
clone_size: -
d_call: TRBD2
v_call: TRBV11-2

cdr3_aa: CATSGVRGFQPQHF
cdr3_nt: TGTGCCACCAGCGGGGTCCGGGGGTTTCAGCCCCAGCATTTT
cdr3_length: 14
j_call: TRBJ1-5
clone_size: few
d_call: -
v_call: TRBV15

cdr3_aa: CASSSLDRNQYF
cdr3_nt: TGTGCCAGCAGTTCCCTGGACAGGAACCAGTACTTC
cdr3_length: 12
j_call: TRBJ2-7
clone_size: few
d_call: TRBD1
v_call: TRBV12-3/TRBV12-4

cdr3_aa: CASSSRADTQYF
cdr3_nt: TGTGCCAGCAGTTCCCGCGCAGATACGCAGTATTTT
cdr3_length: 12
j_call: TRBJ2-3
clone_size: many
d_call: -
v_call: TRBV28

cdr3_aa: CASSLYENRDYYNSPLHF
cdr3_nt: TGTGCCAGCTCACTATATGAAAACCGGGACTACTATAATTCACCCCTCCACTTT
cdr3_length: 18
j_call: TRBJ1-6
clone_size: few
d_call: -
v_call: TRBV18

cdr3_aa: CASSGDSGTAKNIQYF
cdr3_nt: TGTGCCAGCAGTGGGGACTCCGGGACAGCCAAAAACATTCAGTACTTC
cdr3_length: 16
j_call: TRBJ2-4
clone_size: -
d_call: -
v_call: TRBV2

cdr3_aa: CATSDLGLLGLAGGGETQYF
cdr3_nt: TGTGCCACCAGTGATTTGGGATTGCTGGGACTAGCGGGAGGAGGAGAGACCCAGTACTTC
cdr3_length: 20
j_call: TRBJ2-5
clone_size: many
d_call: TRBD2
v_call: TRBV24-1

cdr3_aa: CASSHGTTTDTQYF
cdr3_nt: TGCGCCAGCAGCCATGGGACTACCACAGATACGCAGTATTTT
cdr3_length: 14
j_call: TRBJ2-3
clone_size: -
d_call: TRBD2
v_call: TRBV4-1

cdr3_aa: CASSLEAGIMNTEAFF
cdr3_nt: TGTGCCAGCAGCTTAGAAGCCGGGATCATGAACACTGAAGCTTTCTTT
cdr3_length: 16
j_call: TRBJ1-1
clone_size: few
d_call: -
v_call: TRBV11-2

cdr3_aa: CASRRQGGDNSPLHF
cdr3_nt: TGTGCCAGCAGGCGACAGGGAGGGGATAATTCACCCCTCCACTTT
cdr3_length: 15
j_call: TRBJ1-6
clone_size: few
d_call: TRBD1
v_call: TRBV6-1

cdr3_aa: CASSSPPRETQYF
cdr3_nt: TGTGCCAGCAGCTCCCCCCCCCGGGAGACCCAGTACTTC
cdr3_length: 13
j_call: TRBJ2-5
clone_size: -
d_call: -
v_call: TRBV3-1

cdr3_aa: CASSGTSGGATDTQYF
cdr3_nt: TGTGCCAGCAGTGGGACTAGCGGGGGGGCCACAGATACGCAGTATTTT
cdr3_length: 16
j_call: TRBJ2-3
clone_size: few
d_call: TRBD2
v_call: TRBV12-3/TRBV12-4

cdr3_aa: CASSFDRALGNEQFF
cdr3_nt: TGTGCCAGCAGCTTCGACAGGGCTCTCGGCAATGAGCAGTTCTTC
cdr3_length: 15
j_call: TRBJ2-1
clone_size: few
d_call: TRBD1
v_call: TRBV5-5

cdr3_aa: CASSTHQEPSFYEQYF
cdr3_nt: TGTGCCAGCAGCACGCACCAGGAGCCCTCCTTCTACGAGCAGTACTTC
cdr3_length: 16
j_call: TRBJ2-7
clone_size: -
d_call: -
v_call: TRBV7-9

cdr3_aa: CATSRSWELTDTQYF
cdr3_nt: TGTGCCACCAGCAGGTCTTGGGAGTTGACAGATACGCAGTATTTT
cdr3_length: 15
j_call: TRBJ2-3
clone_size: many
d_call: -
v_call: TRBV15

cdr3_aa: CSARGSNRAFF
cdr3_nt: TGCAGTGCTAGGGGCAGCAATCGGGCTTTCTTT
cdr3_length: 11
j_call: TRBJ1-1
clone_size: few
d_call: -
v_call: TRBV20-1

cdr3_aa: CAISDGQGAYEQYF
cdr3_nt: TGTGCCATCAGTGACGGACAGGGGGCATACGAGCAGTACTTC
cdr3_length: 14
j_call: TRBJ2-7
clone_size: -
d_call: TRBD1
v_call: TRBV10-3

cdr3_aa: CPASAGVNQPQHF
cdr3_nt: TGTCCCGCCTCCGCAGGGGTCAATCAGCCCCAGCATTTT
cdr3_length: 13
j_call: TRBJ1-5
clone_size: -
d_call: -
v_call: TRBV19

cdr3_aa: CASSVGTSGSGYNEQFF
cdr3_nt: TGTGCCAGCAGCGTAGGGACTAGCGGGAGTGGGTACAATGAGCAGTTCTTC
cdr3_length: 17
j_call: TRBJ2-1
clone_size: -
d_call: TRBD2
v_call: TRBV9

cdr3_aa: CASSGTGDEQFF
cdr3_nt: TGTGCCAGTAGTGGTACAGGCGATGAGCAGTTCTTC
cdr3_length: 12
j_call: TRBJ2-1
clone_size: few
d_call: -
v_call: TRBV19

cdr3_aa: CATSRDTLYGTSGASTDTQYF
cdr3_nt: TGTGCCACCAGCAGAGATACCCTATACGGGACTAGCGGGGCTAGCACAGATACGCAGTATTTT
cdr3_length: 21
j_call: TRBJ2-3
clone_size: few
d_call: TRBD2
v_call: TRBV15

cdr3_aa: CASSFSGVGELFF
cdr3_nt: TGTGCCAGCAGCTTTTCCGGAGTGGGGGAGCTGTTTTTT
cdr3_length: 13
j_call: TRBJ2-2
clone_size: -
d_call: -
v_call: TRBV7-9

cdr3_aa: CSVPRGLALEQYF
cdr3_nt: TGCAGTGTACCTAGAGGTCTAGCGCTCGAGCAGTACTTC
cdr3_length: 13
j_call: TRBJ2-7
clone_size: -
d_call: -
v_call: TRBV20-1

cdr3_aa: CATSRDDIGQPQHF
cdr3_nt: TGTGCCACCAGCAGAGACGACATAGGGCAGCCCCAGCATTTT
cdr3_length: 14
j_call: TRBJ1-5
clone_size: -
d_call: -
v_call: TRBV15

cdr3_aa: CASSDVQGLETQYF
cdr3_nt: TGCGCCAGCAGCGATGTACAGGGTTTAGAGACCCAGTACTTC
cdr3_length: 14
j_call: TRBJ2-5
clone_size: -
d_call: -
v_call: TRBV5-1

cdr3_aa: CSARQGGQPQHF
cdr3_nt: TGCAGTGCTAGACAGGGAGGTCAGCCCCAGCATTTT
cdr3_length: 12
j_call: TRBJ1-5
clone_size: few
d_call: -
v_call: TRBV20-1

cdr3_aa: CASSWAETQYF
cdr3_nt: TGTGCCAGCAGCTGGGCGGAGACCCAGTACTTC
cdr3_length: 11
j_call: TRBJ2-5
clone_size: few
d_call: -
v_call: TRBV7-2

cdr3_aa: CASSQQGLVYGYTF
cdr3_nt: TGTGCCAGCAGTCAACAGGGTCTAGTCTATGGCTACACCTTC
cdr3_length: 14
j_call: TRBJ1-2
clone_size: -
d_call: -
v_call: TRBV6-1

cdr3_aa: CASRGQETQYF
cdr3_nt: TGTGCCAGCAGAGGGCAAGAGACCCAGTACTTC
cdr3_length: 11
j_call: TRBJ2-5
clone_size: many
d_call: -
v_call: TRBV28

cdr3_aa: CASSLFGGSSYNEQFF
cdr3_nt: TGTGCCAGCAGTTTATTCGGCGGAAGCTCCTACAATGAGCAGTTCTTC
cdr3_length: 16
j_call: TRBJ2-1
clone_size: few
d_call: -
v_call: TRBV27

cdr3_aa: CASSYPGGDYGYTF
cdr3_nt: TGTGCCAGCAGTTACCCCGGCGGTGACTATGGCTACACCTTC
cdr3_length: 14
j_call: TRBJ1-2
clone_size: few
d_call: -
v_call: TRBV6-2/TRBV6-3

cdr3_aa: CASSPAGTGNNQPQHF
cdr3_nt: TGTGCCAGCAGTCCAGCCGGGACAGGGAACAATCAGCCCCAGCATTTT
cdr3_length: 16
j_call: TRBJ1-5
clone_size: few
d_call: TRBD1
v_call: TRBV6-1

cdr3_aa: CASSAGGRPGDAFF
cdr3_nt: TGTGCCAGCAGCGCAGGTGGACGACCGGGGGATGCTTTCTTT
cdr3_length: 14
j_call: TRBJ1-1
clone_size: few
d_call: -
v_call: TRBV7-9

cdr3_aa: CSADWDSRETQYF
cdr3_nt: TGCAGTGCTGATTGGGACAGTAGGGAGACCCAGTACTTC
cdr3_length: 13
j_call: TRBJ2-5
clone_size: few
d_call: TRBD1
v_call: TRBV20-1

cdr3_aa: CASSRAAAETQYF
cdr3_nt: TGTGCCAGCAGTCGGGCCGCGGCGGAGACCCAGTACTTC
cdr3_length: 13
j_call: TRBJ2-5
clone_size: many
d_call: -
v_call: TRBV6-6

cdr3_aa: CASSSGSLYEQYF
cdr3_nt: TGCGCCAGCAGTTCAGGCAGTTTATACGAGCAGTACTTC
cdr3_length: 13
j_call: TRBJ2-7
clone_size: few
d_call: -
v_call: TRBV10-2

cdr3_aa: CSARQEFEKLFF
cdr3_nt: TGCAGTGCTAGACAGGAATTCGAAAAACTGTTTTTT
cdr3_length: 12
j_call: TRBJ1-4
clone_size: -
d_call: -
v_call: TRBV20-1

cdr3_aa: CSAMGEVDTQYF
cdr3_nt: TGCAGTGCTATGGGGGAGGTGGATACGCAGTATTTT
cdr3_length: 12
j_call: TRBJ2-3
clone_size: few
d_call: -
v_call: TRBV20-1